This T cell receptor beta chain is drawn from a study of CD8 T cells in ankylosing spondylitis. V dropped 4 bases and J dropped 3 bases, with 8 bases sitting between them. Germline V gene lookup returns CDR1 SGHDT and CDR2 YYEEEE. This CDR3 comprises 12 residues. As the method for making TCR beta libraries, quantitative 5'-RACE with molecular barcodes was used. TCRdb re-analysed the 5' RACE reads in MiXCR, keeping a single row per CDR3 protein. Of approximately 400,000 distinct CDR3 sequences in the sample, more than 15% are singletons; the top ten hold under 1.2%. About this clonotype itself: Its cognate antigen is unknown.

Study-level results: It appeared that ankylosing spondylitis blood was characterized by a TCR beta motif of 8 or 9 highly homologous variants.

V and J are TRBV5-6 and TRBJ2-7, with a weak D call TRBD2 (6 bases). The TCR comes from a male donor with ankylosing spondylitis. Specimen: blood, either unsorted or a sorted T cell fraction (not recorded which). The CDR3 DNA follows: TGTGCCAGCAGCCCGGGGGTCTACGAGCAGTACTTC. Translating it yields CASSPGVYEQYF.